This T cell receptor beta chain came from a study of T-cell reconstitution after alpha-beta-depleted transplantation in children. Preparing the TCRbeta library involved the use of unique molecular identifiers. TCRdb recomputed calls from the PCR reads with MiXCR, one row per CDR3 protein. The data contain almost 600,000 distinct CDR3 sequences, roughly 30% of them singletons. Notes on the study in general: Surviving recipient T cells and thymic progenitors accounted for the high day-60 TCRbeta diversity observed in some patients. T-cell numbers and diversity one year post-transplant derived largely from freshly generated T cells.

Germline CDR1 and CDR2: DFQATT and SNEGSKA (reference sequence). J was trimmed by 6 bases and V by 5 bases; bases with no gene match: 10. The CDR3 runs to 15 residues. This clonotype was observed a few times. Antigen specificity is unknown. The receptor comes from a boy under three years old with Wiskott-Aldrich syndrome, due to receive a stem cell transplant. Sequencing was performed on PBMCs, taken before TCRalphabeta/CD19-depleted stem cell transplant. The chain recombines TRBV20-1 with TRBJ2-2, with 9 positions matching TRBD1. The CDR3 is CSASPGTGSAGELFF. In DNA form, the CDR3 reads TGCAGTGCTTCTCCCGGGACAGGGTCGGCCGGGGAGCTGTTTTTT.